One sample yielded the 25 T cell receptor beta chains listed below, sequenced in a study of cytomegalovirus exposure and HLA in healthy donors. The PCR ran on 60 Vbeta and 13 Jbeta primers. TCRdb's table, derived via immunoSEQ multiplex PCR, lists solely in-frame clones and lacks some. The clone table shows about 210,000 clones, with the ten largest holding roughly 0.89%. The sample consisted of PBMCs. These TCRs come from a woman aged 25 to 39 in good health and CMV-seropositive.

The chain links TRBV5-1 to TRBJ2-3; TRBD1 matches at 12 bases. Germline trimming cut 0 bases from V and 4 bases from J; bases unmatched to any gene: 3. Germline lookup yields CDR1 SGHRS and CDR2 YFSETQ. The CDR3 is made up of 16 amino acids. The CDR3 region is CASSLEGQGAADTQYF. DNA of the CDR3: TGCGCCAGCAGCTTGGAGGGACAGGGGGCTGCAGATACGCAGTATTTT.

Here the CDR3 reads CASSSYGLAGDSQETQYF. The CDR3 coding sequence is TGTGCCAGCAGCTCCTATGGACTAGCGGGGGACTCCCAAGAGACCCAGTACTTC. This chain uses TRBV7-6 with TRBJ2-5; 13 bases agree with TRBD2. The CDR3 spans 18 residues. Germline-derived CDR1 and CDR2 are SGHVS and FNYEAQ. V shed 4 bases and J 1 base; nucleotides not matched to a gene: 9.

The chain joins TRBV2 to TRBJ1-5, with D maybe TRBD1 (5 bases). The CDR3 is made up of 15 amino acids. The V end lost 3 bases, the J end lost 3 bases, and 12 bases lay between the germline ends. CDR1 and CDR2 (germline): SNHLY, FYNNEI. CDR3: CASSDRVSPNQPQHF. The DNA for the CDR3 is TGTGCCAGCAGTGACAGGGTGTCCCCCAATCAGCCCCAGCATTTT. The variable domain in full, with the rest retrieved from reference TRBV2 and TRBJ1-5, is EPEVTQTPSHQVTQMGQEVILRCVPISNHLYFYWYRQILGQKVEFLVSFYNNEISEKSEIFDDQFSVERPDGSNFTLKIRSTKLEDSAMYFCASSDRVSPNQPQHFGDGTRLSIL.

The rearrangement uses TRBV5-1 and TRBJ2-3; D gene uncertain. Germline V CDR1 and CDR2: SGHRS, YFSETQ. CDR3 length equals 14 residues. V was cut by 3 bases and J by 11 bases, with 19 bases left in between. The CDR3 region is CASSSDVTGGEQYF. For the CDR3, the DNA is TGCGCCAGCAGCTCTGACGTTACTGGCGGAGAGCAGTATTTT. The entire variable domain, with the rest obtained from reference TRBV5-1 and TRBJ2-3, is as follows: KAGVTQTPRYLIKTRGQQVTLSCSPISGHRSVSWYQQTPGQGLQFLFEYFSETQRNKGNFPGRFSGRQFSNSRSEMNVSTLELGDSALYLCASSSDVTGGEQYFGPGTRLTVL.

This chain links TRBV19 with TRBJ1-1, with 7 bases identical to TRBD1. The CDR3 has 15 residues. The trim removed 5 bases at V and 5 bases at J, leaving 11 bases unmatched. Germline loops: CDR1 LNHDA, CDR2 SQIVND (reference sequence). The CDR3 DNA sequence: TGTGCCAGTAGTGCCCTGTTCGGCAGGGGGACTGAAGCTTTCTTT. Amino acids: CASSALFGRGTEAFF. Complete variable domain (other parts from reference TRBV19 and TRBJ1-1): DGGITQSPKYLFRKEGQNVTLSCEQNLNHDAMYWYRQDPGQGLRLIYYSQIVNDFQKGDIAEGYSVSREKKESFPLTVTSAQKNPTAFYLCASSALFGRGTEAFFGQGTRLTVV.

A remark on this clone: One end of the junction is discordant with germline, which a read error may explain. The rearrangement uses TRBV6-5 and TRBJ2-7; maybe TRBD1 (6 bases). Germline V lookup: CDR1 MNHEY, CDR2 SVGAGI. The CDR3 extends over 11 amino acids. The CDR3 reads CASSPRTANPF. Written as DNA, the CDR3 is TGTGCCAGCAGCCCCAGGACAGCCAACCCCTTC.

The rearrangement uses TRBV5-8 and TRBJ1-2; 7 positions agree with TRBD1. Trimming cost V 2 bases and J 13 bases; bases outside gene matches: 23. This CDR3 is 17 amino acids long. Germline lookup yields CDR1 SGHTS and CDR2 YDEGEE. This chain's CDR3 is CASSFVGMAGPTRGLTF. For the CDR3, the DNA is TGTGCCAGCAGCTTTGTAGGTATGGCAGGCCCAACGAGGGGGCTCACCTTC.

The V call is TRBV7-6, the J call TRBJ2-3, with 12 bases fitting TRBD2. CDR1 and CDR2 from the germline V gene are SGHVS and FNYEAQ. The V gene end was trimmed by 2 bases and the J gene end by 4 bases; junction bases not matched to a gene: 4. The CDR3 runs to 16 residues. The CDR3: CASSLLAGGPADTQYF. The CDR3 DNA reads TGTGCCAGCAGCTTACTAGCGGGAGGGCCGGCAGATACGCAGTATTTT.

V and J are TRBV18 and TRBJ1-3; 7 bases agree with TRBD1. The ends lost 3 bases at V and 0 bases at J; junction bases unmatched: 2. Germline values: CDR1 KGHSH, CDR2 LQKENI. The CDR3 spans 15 residues. CDR3 nucleotide sequence: TGTGCCAGCTCACCGACAGGGACCTCTGGAAACACCATATATTTT. Translating gives CASSPTGTSGNTIYF.

The V gene is TRBV6-1, the J gene TRBJ2-1; 11 bases map to TRBD2. Germline assignment: CDR1 MNHNS and CDR2 SASEGT. The CDR3 consists of 16 residues. V lost 1 base and J lost 9; bases outside the gene matches: 8. The CDR3 coding sequence is TGTGCCAGCAGTGAAGAGGCTAGCGGGGGGTTCGGTGAGCAGTTCTTC. Amino acid sequence: CASSEEASGGFGEQFF.

V is TRBV6-1 and J is TRBJ1-2; no definite D call. There are 12 residues in the CDR3. Germline values: CDR1 MNHNS, CDR2 SASEGT. Trimming shortened V by 4 bases and J by 5 bases, and 8 bases separated the two germline ends. The CDR3 region is CASSVNAYGYTF. The CDR3 DNA follows: TGTGCCAGCAGTGTGAATGCGTATGGCTACACCTTC.

As for this clone: Within the sample, other DNA sequences also encode this same CDR3. This chain uses TRBV14 with TRBJ1-1; no clear D. This CDR3 has 13 residues. V lost 1 base and J 4 bases, leaving 7 bases between the germline ends. CDR1 and CDR2 (germline): SGHDN, FVKESK. Here the CDR3 reads CASSQARFTEAFF. The CDR3 DNA follows: TGTGCCAGCAGCCAAGCCAGATTCACTGAAGCTTTCTTT. The full variable domain, with the rest looked up from reference TRBV14 and TRBJ1-1, is EAGVTQFPSHSVIEKGQTVTLRCDPISGHDNLYWYRRVMGKEIKFLLHFVKESKQDESGMPNNRFLAERTGGTYSTLKVQPAELEDSGVYFCASSQARFTEAFFGQGTRLTVV.

CDR3 region: CASSYRDSPYEQYF. CDR3 nucleotide sequence: TGTGCCAGCAGTTACCGGGACAGCCCCTACGAGCAGTACTTC. The chain has TRBV5-6 and TRBJ2-7, with 7 bases matching TRBD1. Germline V gene sequence: CDR1 SGHDT, CDR2 YYEEEE. The junction had 7 bases not matched to a gene; V was cut back by 5 bases and J by 2 bases. The CDR3 loop spans 14 amino acids.

V gene TRBV5-4 combines with J gene TRBJ1-2; perhaps TRBD1 as D (5 bases). The V gene's germline CDR1 is SGHNT and CDR2 YYREEE (reference sequence). With 4 bases removed from V and 6 bases from J, the gap between germline ends came to 10 bases. The CDR3 length is 12 residues. The CDR3 region has the DNA TGTGCCAGCAGCCCCTCAGGGAATGGCTACACCTTC. Its translation: CASSPSGNGYTF.

The rearrangement joins TRBV19 to TRBJ2-7; 7 bases match TRBD1. CDR1 and CDR2 from the germline V gene are LNHDA and SQIVND (reference sequence). The trim removed 5 bases at V and 1 base at J, leaving 5 bases unmatched. CDR3 length equals 14 residues. CDR3 sequence: CASSPTGISYEQYF. The CDR3 nucleotides are TGTGCCAGTAGTCCGACAGGGATTTCCTACGAGCAGTACTTC.

CDR3 sequence: CASSFGPSDTQYF. The CDR3 nucleotides are TGTGCCAGCAGCTTCGGTCCGTCGGATACGCAGTATTTT. The chain uses TRBV5-4 and TRBJ2-3; D remains ambiguous. The V end lost 2 bases, the J end lost 6 bases, and 10 bases lay between the germline ends. The germline CDR1 and CDR2 sequences are SGHNT and YYREEE (reference sequence). This CDR3 is built from 13 residues.

The rearrangement joins TRBV4-1 to TRBJ2-3; TRBD2 matches 8 bases. CDR3 length equals 18 residues. Trimming took 3 bases from V and 3 from J; bases not matched to a gene: 14. The germline V gene has CDR1 MGHRA and CDR2 YSYEKL. The CDR3 nucleotides are TGCGCCAGCAGCCACGTTAGAGCGGGAGCGGGGTTGACAGATACGCAGTATTTT. It codes for CASSHVRAGAGLTDTQYF.

CDR3 amino acids: CAITPGQGLYEQYF. CDR3 DNA: TGTGCCATCACCCCGGGACAGGGACTCTACGAGCAGTACTTC. The rearrangement uses TRBV10-3 and TRBJ2-7, with TRBD1 matching over 9 bases. The V gene's germline CDR1 is ENHRY and CDR2 SYGVKD. With V trimmed by 7 bases and J by 3 bases, 7 bases remained unmatched. The CDR3 contains 14 residues.

This rearrangement joins TRBV28 to TRBJ1-1, with TRBD1 matching over 10 bases. Germline CDR1 MDHEN, CDR2 SYDVKM. The CDR3 has 12 amino acids. Trimming took 8 bases from V and 11 from J; bases not matched to a gene: 8. CDR3: CASGTTGGRAFF. The CDR3 nucleotides read TGTGCCAGCGGGACGACAGGGGGCCGCGCTTTCTTT.

The genes are TRBV6-5 and TRBJ2-7; maybe TRBD2 (6 bases). Germline V gene data show CDR1 as MNHEY and CDR2 as SVGAGI. The CDR3 spans 15 residues. Between the trimmed V and J ends, which lost 6 bases and 6 bases, there was a span of 21 bases. CDR3 nucleotides: TGTGCCAGCAGCCCCAGTAGTGGGGGGACTCTCGAGCAGTACTTC. Residues: CASSPSSGGTLEQYF.

The rearrangement links TRBV19 to TRBJ2-1; D possibly corresponds to TRBD2 (6 bases). Trimming stripped 3 bases from V and 2 bases from J, with 20 bases between. This CDR3 spans 18 amino acids. Germline values: CDR1 LNHDA, CDR2 SQIVND (reference sequence). The CDR3 sequence: CASSIPPPGSGTYNEQFF. The CDR3 coding sequence is TGTGCCAGTAGTATTCCCCCCCCGGGTAGCGGAACCTACAATGAGCAGTTCTTC.

The chain couples TRBV4-2 to TRBJ2-5; 9 nucleotides line up with TRBD2. The germline CDR1 and CDR2 sequences are LGHNA and YNFKEQ. The ends lost 0 bases at V and 5 bases at J; junction bases unmatched: 7. The CDR3 totals 16 residues. The CDR3 region is CASSQDWAGGLETQYF. CDR3 coding DNA: TGTGCCAGCAGCCAAGACTGGGCGGGGGGGCTTGAGACCCAGTACTTC.

The V call is TRBV27, the J call TRBJ2-5; 7 nucleotides agree with TRBD2. Near its end, the DNA agrees better with TRBJ2-7, so the J call may be wrong. Germline V gives CDR1 MNHEY, CDR2 SMNVEV (reference sequence). This CDR3 comprises 15 residues. The CDR3: CASSSSQRGPYEQYF. For the CDR3, the DNA is TGTGCCAGCAGTTCTTCTCAGCGGGGACCCTACGAGCAGTACTTC.

The rearrangement uses TRBV30 and TRBJ1-3, with 8 bases lining up with TRBD1. The CDR3 covers 13 residues. In germline, CDR1 is GTSNPN, CDR2 SVGIG (reference sequence). V shed 5 bases and J 4 bases; nucleotides not matched to a gene: 4. The CDR3 nucleotides are TGTGCCTGGGGGGGACAGGAGGGAAACACCATATATTTT. Its translation: CAWGGQEGNTIYF.

The chain uses TRBV6-1 and TRBJ1-1; a possible D gene is TRBD1 (6 bases). Germline V gene data show CDR1 as MNHNS and CDR2 as SASEGT. The ends were cut back, 8 bases at V and 0 bases at J, with 10 bases in the middle. This CDR3 is built from 13 residues. The CDR3 is CASGGQMNTEAFF. The CDR3 region has the DNA TGTGCCAGCGGCGGACAGATGAACACTGAAGCTTTCTTT.